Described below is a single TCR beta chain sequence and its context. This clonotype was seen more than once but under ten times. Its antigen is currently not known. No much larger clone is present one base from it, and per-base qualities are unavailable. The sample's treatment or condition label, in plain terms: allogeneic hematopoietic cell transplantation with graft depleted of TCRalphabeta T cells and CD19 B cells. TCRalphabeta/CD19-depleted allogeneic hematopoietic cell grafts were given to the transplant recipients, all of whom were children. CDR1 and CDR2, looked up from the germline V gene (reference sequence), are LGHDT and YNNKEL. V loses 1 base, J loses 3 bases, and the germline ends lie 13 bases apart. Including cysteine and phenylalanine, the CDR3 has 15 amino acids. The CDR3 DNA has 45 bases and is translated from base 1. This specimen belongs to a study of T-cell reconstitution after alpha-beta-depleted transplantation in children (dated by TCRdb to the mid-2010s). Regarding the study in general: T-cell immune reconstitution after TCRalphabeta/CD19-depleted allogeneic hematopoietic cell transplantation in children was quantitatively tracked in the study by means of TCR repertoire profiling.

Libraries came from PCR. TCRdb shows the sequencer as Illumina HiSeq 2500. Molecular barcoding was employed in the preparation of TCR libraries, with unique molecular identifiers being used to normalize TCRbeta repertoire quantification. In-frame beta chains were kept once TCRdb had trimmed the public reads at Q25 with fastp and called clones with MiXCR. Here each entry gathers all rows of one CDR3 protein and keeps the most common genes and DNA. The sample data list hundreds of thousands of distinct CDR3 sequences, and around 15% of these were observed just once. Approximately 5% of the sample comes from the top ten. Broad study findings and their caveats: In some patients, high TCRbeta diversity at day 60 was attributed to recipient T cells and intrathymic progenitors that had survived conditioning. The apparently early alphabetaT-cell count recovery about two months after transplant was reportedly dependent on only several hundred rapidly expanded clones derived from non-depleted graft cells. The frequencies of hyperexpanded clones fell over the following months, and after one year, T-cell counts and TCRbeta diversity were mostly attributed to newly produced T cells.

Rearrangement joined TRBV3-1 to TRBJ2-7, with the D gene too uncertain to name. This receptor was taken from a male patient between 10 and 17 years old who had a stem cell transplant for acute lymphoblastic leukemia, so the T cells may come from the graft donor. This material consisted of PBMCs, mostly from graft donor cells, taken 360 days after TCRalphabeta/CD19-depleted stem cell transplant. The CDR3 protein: CASSQGTTPVYEQYF. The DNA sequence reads TGTGCCAGCAGCCAAGGAACTACCCCCGTCTACGAGCAGTACTTC.